This T cell receptor beta chain was obtained from a study of blood T cell repertoires in COVID-19. In the study overall: COVID-19 samples from acute and convalescent phases originated in the United States, Italy and Spain. Sample material is recorded as cDNA or gDNA derived from T cells, B-cell-depleted T cells, or PBMCs.

With respect to this clone: The same CDR3 also results from other DNA sequences found in this sample.

Per the original methods: Reference gene primers were amplified, and this amplification served to estimate nucleated cell counts. Sequenced by immunoSEQ multiplex PCR; TCRdb stores in-frame clones only, minus some. The V and J calls and clone size come from that table; D and trimming were worked out from the DNA. The sample shows fewer than 150,000 clones, around 76% of them seen only once. The sequence was obtained from a man between 65 and 85 years old with acute or convalescent COVID-19. Sequencing was done on a sample of peripheral blood.

The CDR3 sequence: CASSEGTGQETQYF. CDR3 in DNA: TGTGCCAGCAGTGAAGGGACAGGGCAAGAGACCCAGTACTTC. The chain is built from TRBV2 and TRBJ2-5, with 8 bases that match TRBD1. J gave up 2 bases and V 1 base, and 0 bases lay outside the gene matches. Germline loops: CDR1 SNHLY, CDR2 FYNNEI. CDR3 length: 14 residues.